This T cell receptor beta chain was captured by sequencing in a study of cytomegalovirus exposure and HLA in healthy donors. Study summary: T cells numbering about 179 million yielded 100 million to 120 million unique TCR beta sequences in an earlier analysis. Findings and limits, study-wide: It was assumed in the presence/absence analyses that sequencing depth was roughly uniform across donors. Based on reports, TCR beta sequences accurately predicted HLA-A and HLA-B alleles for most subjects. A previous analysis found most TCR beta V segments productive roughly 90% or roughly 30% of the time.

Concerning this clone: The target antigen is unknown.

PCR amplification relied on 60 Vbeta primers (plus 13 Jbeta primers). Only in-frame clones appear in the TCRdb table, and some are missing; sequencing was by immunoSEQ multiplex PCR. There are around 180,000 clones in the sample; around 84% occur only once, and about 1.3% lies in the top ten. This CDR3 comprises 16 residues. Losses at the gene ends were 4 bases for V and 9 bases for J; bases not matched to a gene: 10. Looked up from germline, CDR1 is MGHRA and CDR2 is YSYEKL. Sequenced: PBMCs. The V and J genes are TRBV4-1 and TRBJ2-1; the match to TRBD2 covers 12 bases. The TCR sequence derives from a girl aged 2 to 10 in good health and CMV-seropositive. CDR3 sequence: CASSPSPLAGGGEQFF. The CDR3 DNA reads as TGCGCCAGCAGCCCGAGTCCTCTAGCGGGAGGGGGTGAGCAGTTCTTC.